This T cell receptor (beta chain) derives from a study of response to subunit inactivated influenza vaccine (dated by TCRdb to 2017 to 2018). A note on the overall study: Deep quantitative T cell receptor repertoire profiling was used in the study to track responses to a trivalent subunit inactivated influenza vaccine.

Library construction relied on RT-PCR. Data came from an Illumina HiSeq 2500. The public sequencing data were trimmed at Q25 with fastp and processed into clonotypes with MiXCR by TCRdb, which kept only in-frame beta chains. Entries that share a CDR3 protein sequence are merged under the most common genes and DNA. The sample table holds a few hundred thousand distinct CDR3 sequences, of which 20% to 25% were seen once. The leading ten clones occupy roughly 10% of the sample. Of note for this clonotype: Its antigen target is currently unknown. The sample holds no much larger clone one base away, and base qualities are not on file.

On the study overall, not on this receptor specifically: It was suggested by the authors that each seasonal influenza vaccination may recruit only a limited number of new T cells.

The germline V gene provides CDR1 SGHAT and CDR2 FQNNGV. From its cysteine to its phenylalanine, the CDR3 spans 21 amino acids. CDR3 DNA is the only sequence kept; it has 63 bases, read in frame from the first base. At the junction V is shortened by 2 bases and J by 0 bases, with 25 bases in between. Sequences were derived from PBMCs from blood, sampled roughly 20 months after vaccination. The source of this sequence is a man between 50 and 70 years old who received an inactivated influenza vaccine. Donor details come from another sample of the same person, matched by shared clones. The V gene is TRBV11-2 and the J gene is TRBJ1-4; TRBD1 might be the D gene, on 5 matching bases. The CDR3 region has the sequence CASSLFGSTGPNGSTNEKLFF. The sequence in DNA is TGTGCCAGCAGCTTATTCGGCTCTACGGGACCGAATGGATCAACTAATGAAAAACTGTTTTTT.